This is a list of T cell receptor beta chains from one sample in a study of T cells in Graves' hyperthyroidism and ophthalmopathy. One entry per CDR3 protein results from TCRdb running MiXCR on the multiplex PCR reads. The sample lists under 350,000 distinct CDR3 sequences, 12% to 15% occurring once. Sample: blood. These receptors were taken from a woman between 40 and 50 years old with Graves' ophthalmopathy. The CDR3 runs from the conserved cysteine through the conserved F or W. A D gene is named only where the DNA matches it firmly. Part of the rows lack a size; the others show once, few, many or a class for expanded clones.

many	TRBJ1-5	TRBV24-1	.	TGTGCCACCAGTGATTTCAGGGTTGTATGGCCCCAGCATTTT	CATSDFRVVWPQHF
few	TRBJ2-1	TRBV19	TRBD2	TGTGCCAGTAGTCTAAGACCGAGACTAGCGGGTGTTTACAATGAGCAGTTCTTC	CASSLRPRLAGVYNEQFF
.	TRBJ2-3	TRBV14	.	TGTGCCAGCAGCTCACAAATGGTGGAAACAGATACGCAGTATTTT	CASSSQMVETDTQYF
many	TRBJ1-4	TRBV6-2/TRBV6-3	.	TGTGCCAGCAGTCAACTAGGGACGGCGGGGGAAAAACTGTTTTTT	CASSQLGTAGEKLFF
.	TRBJ1-3	TRBV20-1	.	TGCAGTGCAGTAAGAGGAGTCTCGGGGGGAAACACCATATATTTT	CSAVRGVSGGNTIYF
.	TRBJ1-3	TRBV18	.	TGTGCCAGCGCCGTCCAACAGAATGAAAACACCATATATTTT	CASAVQQNENTIYF
many	TRBJ1-2	TRBV6-1	.	TGTGCCAGCAGACACAGGGACATGAATGGCTACACCTTC	CASRHRDMNGYTF
few	TRBJ1-6	TRBV11-3	TRBD1	TGTGCCAGCAGCTTAGGCCCTTCCGGGACAGATAATTCACCCCTCCACTTT	CASSLGPSGTDNSPLHF
.	TRBJ1-6	TRBV12-3/TRBV12-4	.	TGTGCCAGCACAGGCCTCGGGGATTCACCCCTCCACTTT	CASTGLGDSPLHF
many	TRBJ2-1	TRBV11-3	TRBD2	TGTGCCAGCAGCCCGCTAGCGTTTAGCGGGGGGGTAGGAACTAATGAGCAGTTCTTC	CASSPLAFSGGVGTNEQFF
few	TRBJ2-2	TRBV12-3/TRBV12-4	TRBD2	TGTGCCAGCAGTTTCGGACTAGCGGACGGGGAGCTGTTTTTT	CASSFGLADGELFF
many	TRBJ2-7	TRBV11-2	.	TGTGCCAGCGGACCAGGGACCTCCTACGAGCAGTACTTC	CASGPGTSYEQYF
many	TRBJ1-1	TRBV6-1	.	TGTGCCAGCAGTGAAACTAGGATCGGGAACACTGAAGCTTTCTTT	CASSETRIGNTEAFF
few	TRBJ2-5	TRBV6-1	.	TGTGCCAGCAGCGAAGGAAGGACCCAGTACTTC	CASSEGRTQYF
few	TRBJ2-1	TRBV24-1	.	TGTGCCACCAGTGGCGATTTTGTGGATGAGCAGTTCTTC	CATSGDFVDEQFF
many	TRBJ2-7	TRBV7-6	TRBD2	TGTGCCAGCAGCTCGTCTCGGGGGGGCTCCTACGAGCAGTACTTC	CASSSSRGGSYEQYF
few	TRBJ2-7	TRBV20-1	.	TGCAGTGCTAGCAAGCGGCGGCGCTCCTACGAGCAGTACTTC	CSASKRRRSYEQYF
.	TRBJ1-5	TRBV6-2/TRBV6-3	.	TGTGCCAGCAGTTGGGGGAGCTGGGACGGCAATCAGCCCCAGCATTTT	CASSWGSWDGNQPQHF
few	TRBJ1-3	TRBV6-1	.	TGTGCCAGCAAAACAGGGAGTGGAAACACCATATATTTT	CASKTGSGNTIYF
many	TRBJ2-7	TRBV3-1	.	TGTGCCAGCAGCCAAGGAATACCCTACGAGCAGTACTTC	CASSQGIPYEQYF
many	TRBJ2-7	TRBV2	.	TGTGCCAGCAGGTCCGGACTTCTCGAGCAGTACTTC	CASRSGLLEQYF
many	TRBJ2-1	TRBV20-1	TRBD2	TGCAGTGCTAGACACGGACTAGCGGGAGTATATGAGCAGTTCTTC	CSARHGLAGVYEQFF
few	TRBJ1-2	TRBV7-9	.	TGTGCCAGCAGCTTAGAGGCTGGCCTCGGAGGCTACACCTTC	CASSLEAGLGGYTF
few	TRBJ1-2	TRBV5-6	TRBD1	TGTGCCAGCAGCTTGGGTGGCCCGACAGGGAAAGGTCGGTATGGCTACACCTTC	CASSLGGPTGKGRYGYTF
many	TRBJ2-5	TRBV20-1	.	TGCAGTGCCGCCGCAGGGCCTAACGCTCGCGTAGCCCAGTACTTC	CSAAAGPNARVAQYF